This T cell receptor (beta chain) is drawn from a study of response to subunit inactivated influenza vaccine. This CDR3 has 15 residues. A note on this clonotype: Its antigen is unidentified.

Findings and limits, study-wide: Few new T cells, the authors suggested, are recruited by each seasonal influenza vaccination.

MiXCR was run by TCRdb on the RT-PCR reads, yielding one entry per CDR3 protein. This table has a few hundred thousand distinct CDR3 sequences, approximately 20% appearing once. The gene calls are TRBV21-1 and TRBJ2-7; the DNA was not used to check the table's D call, TRBD2. TRBV21-1 is noted as a pseudogene. The receptor was isolated from a man aged 50 to 69 who received an inactivated influenza vaccine. The specimen was PBMCs from blood, collected approximately 20 months after vaccination. In DNA, the CDR3 is TGTGCCAGCCCCAGCGGAGACAGGACTCCTTACGAGCAGTACTTC. Protein: CASPSGDRTPYEQYF.